Sequencing of this TCR beta chain was carried out in a study of T cell changes during pregnancy in multiple sclerosis. This CDR3 is 15 amino acids long. With 3 bases clipped from V and 0 bases from J, the junction kept 3 bases outside the gene matches. CDR1 is KGHSH and CDR2 is LQKENI in the germline V gene. Sequencing was performed with immunoSEQ multiplex PCR; in TCRdb, only in-frame clones are kept and a portion is missing. Of approximately 41,000 clones listed, 89% are singletons. The chain joins TRBV18 to TRBJ2-7; 9 nucleotides line up with TRBD1. The clonotype originates from a female donor with multiple sclerosis, enrolled in a pregnancy study. The material was CD4+ T cells from peripheral blood mononuclear cells, obtained in the first trimester of pregnancy. CDR3 sequence (DNA): TGTGCCAGCTCACCCCGGACAGGGGACTCCTACGAGCAGTACTTC. Protein product: CASSPRTGDSYEQYF.